Described below is a single TCR beta chain sequence and its context. No antigen is known for it. The source of the sample is a study of cytomegalovirus exposure and HLA in healthy donors. Notes on the study in general: A later analysis linked a missense variant in DCLRE1C to the trimming of TCR beta V and J genes.

Germline V gene data show CDR1 as SGHNT and CDR2 as YYREEE (reference sequence). V lost 3 bases and J lost 2, with 20 bases in between. This CDR3 is 17 amino acids long. Healthy bone marrow donors supplied every sample. In the PCR, 60 Vbeta and 13 Jbeta primers were used. Using immunoSEQ multiplex PCR, the repertoire was profiled, and TCRdb retains in-frame clones only, with some absent. This sample has over 130,000 clones, with around 79% found just once. Sequenced: PBMCs. The rearrangement uses TRBV5-4 and TRBJ1-2, with a weak D call TRBD1 (5 bases). The TCR was taken from a man aged 45-65 years in good health and CMV-seropositive. CDR3 nucleotides: TGTGCCAGCAGCTCTGCCCAGGGTGCTAAAGCGAACTATGGCTACACCTTC. Translation: CASSSAQGAKANYGYTF.